The 27 T cell receptor beta chains listed next were all sequenced from one sample in a study of cytomegalovirus exposure and HLA in healthy donors. The primer mix had 60 Vbeta and 13 Jbeta primers. Assay: immunoSEQ multiplex PCR; the TCRdb copy retains only in-frame clones and omits some. Of 150,000 to 200,000 clones detected, roughly 77% appear once; the ten largest clones hold approximately 10%. The sequenced material came from PBMCs. The origin of the receptors is a man younger than 35 in good health and CMV-seropositive.

This chain joins TRBV5-5 and TRBJ1-2, with D possibly TRBD1 on 6 matching bases. The germline V gene has CDR1 SGHKS and CDR2 YYEKEE (reference sequence). The CDR3 runs to 15 residues. Trimming pared 0 bases from V and 6 bases from J, leaving 15 bases between. In DNA, the CDR3 is TGTGCCAGCAGCTTGGTAGGGGGGGAAGTAGATGGCTACACCTTC. Translation: CASSLVGGEVDGYTF.

This chain connects TRBV7-9 to TRBJ2-7, with a tentative D call TRBD2 (6 bases). The CDR3 has 16 residues. V lost 2 bases to trimming and J lost 2 bases, with 16 bases between them. Germline lookup yields CDR1 SEHNR and CDR2 FQNEAQ (reference sequence). The CDR3 sequence is CASSLPRGDQTYEQYF. The CDR3 nucleotides read TGTGCCAGCAGCTTACCGCGGGGCGACCAAACCTACGAGCAGTACTTC. Filled out from reference TRBV7-9 and TRBJ2-7, the complete variable domain reads DTGVSQNPRHKITKRGQNVTFRCDPISEHNRLYWYRQTLGQGPEFLTYFQNEAQLEKSRLLSDRFSAERPKGSFSTLEIQRTEQGDSAMYLCASSLPRGDQTYEQYFGPGTRLTVT.

The chain has TRBV4-2 and TRBJ1-6; perhaps TRBD1 as D (5 bases). CDR3 length: 17 amino acids. V was trimmed by 3 bases and J by 11 bases, leaving 23 bases between them. The germline CDR1 and CDR2 sequences are LGHNA and YNFKEQ. The CDR3 DNA sequence: TGTGCCAGCAGCCATATGGGGGAGGGGACCATGCGGCCACCCCTCCACTTT. It codes for CASSHMGEGTMRPPLHF.

The gene calls are TRBV29-1 and TRBJ1-2, with 7 positions matching TRBD1. The germline gives CDR1 SQVTM, CDR2 ANQGSEA. The length of the CDR3 is 14 residues. Trimming cost V 3 bases and J 2 bases; bases outside gene matches: 6. The DNA for the CDR3 is TGCAGCGTTGACGAAGACAGGGCGAACTATGGCTACACCTTC. Translating it yields CSVDEDRANYGYTF. The whole variable domain, remainder taken from reference TRBV29-1 and TRBJ1-2, is SAVISQKPSRDICQRGTSLTIQCQVDSQVTMMFWYRQQPGQSLTLIATANQGSEATYESGFVIDKFPISRPNLTFSTLTVSNMSPEDSSIYLCSVDEDRANYGYTFGSGTRLTVV.

About this clone: A read error may account for a junction end that differs from germline. The J gene is TRBJ2-7, the V gene TRBV7-9, with D possibly matching TRBD1 (6 bases). Germline V gene sequence: CDR1 SEHNR, CDR2 FQNEAQ (reference sequence). The CDR3 consists of 15 residues. CDR3 nucleotides: TGTTCCAGCAGCCCCCCGGGACACGAGACTTACGAGCAGTACTTC. Translation: CSSSPPGHETYEQYF.

This clone occurred once. J is TRBJ2-1 and V is TRBV7-8; possible D gene TRBD2, 5 bases. The CDR3 runs to 11 residues. V gave up 2 bases and J gave up 10 bases, with 6 bases separating them. CDR1 and CDR2 from the germline V gene are SGHVS and FQNEAQ. CDR3 residues: CASSLQREQFF. In DNA, the CDR3 is TGTGCCAGCAGCTTACAGCGGGAGCAGTTCTTC.

The chain has TRBV28 and TRBJ1-2, with unresolved D. Per germline, CDR1 MDHEN and CDR2 SYDVKM. V lost 6 bases to trimming and J lost 8 bases, with 19 bases between them. The CDR3 covers 14 residues. CDR3 amino acids: CASSQAGLLGGYTF. CDR3 nucleotides: TGTGCCAGCAGCCAAGCCGGACTCTTAGGCGGCTACACCTTC.

J is TRBJ1-3 and V is TRBV4-1, with a possible D match to TRBD1 (5 bases). Trimming left V 4 bases short and J 0 bases short, with 7 bases between. The germline CDR1 and CDR2 sequences are MGHRA and YSYEKL. This CDR3 region has 14 residues. CDR3 region: CASSLRVSGNTIYF. The CDR3 nucleotides read TGCGCCAGCAGCCTCAGGGTCTCTGGAAACACCATATATTTT.

V usage is TRBV28 and J usage is TRBJ1-2, with no clear D. The V gene's germline CDR1 is MDHEN and CDR2 SYDVKM. V lost 6 bases and J lost 5, with 10 bases in between. The CDR3 covers 12 residues. The CDR3 DNA sequence: TGTGCCAGCAGCCGATACCGGTATGGCTACACCTTC. It codes for CASSRYRYGYTF.

This chain joins TRBV14 and TRBJ2-2; 8 bases are a match to TRBD1. Germline CDR1 and CDR2: SGHDN and FVKESK. V lost 4 bases to trimming and J lost 6 bases; unmatched junction nucleotides: 7. CDR3 length equals 15 residues. CDR3 protein: CASSLDQQGAGELFF. CDR3 DNA sequence: TGTGCCAGCAGCCTCGATCAACAGGGGGCCGGGGAGCTGTTTTTT.

The V gene is TRBV5-1, the J gene TRBJ2-1, with D possibly being TRBD1 (6 bases). V was pared by 4 bases and J by 0 bases, with 14 bases between. Germline lookup yields CDR1 SGHRS and CDR2 YFSETQ. The CDR3 is 16 amino acids. In nucleotides, the CDR3 is TGCGCCAGCAGCCCCAAGACAGGACCCTCCTACAATGAGCAGTTCTTC. Protein sequence: CASSPKTGPSYNEQFF.

CDR3 sequence (DNA): TGTGCCAGCAGCTTCCCGACTAGCGGGAGCGGGACCCAGTACTTC. It encodes CASSFPTSGSGTQYF. J is TRBJ2-5 and V is TRBV11-2, with 12 bases lining up with TRBD2. The junction had 6 bases not matched to a gene; V was cut back by 3 bases and J by 7 bases. Germline V gives CDR1 SGHAT, CDR2 FQNNGV. The CDR3 extends over 15 amino acids.

CDR3 DNA: TGTGCCAGTACCATGTGGTCTGCTATTCATCAGCCCCAGCATTTT. Translation gives CASTMWSAIHQPQHF. This chain joins TRBV19 and TRBJ1-5, with D unresolved. Trimming pared 7 bases from V and 5 bases from J, leaving 18 bases between. This CDR3 has 15 amino acids. Germline CDR1 LNHDA, CDR2 SQIVND (reference sequence).

CDR3 amino acids: CASSLYTSSGSDTQYF. The CDR3, as DNA: TGTGCCAGCAGCTTGTACACGTCTAGCGGGAGTGATACGCAGTATTTT. V is TRBV5-6 and J is TRBJ2-3; 10 nucleotides match TRBD2. The CDR3 covers 16 residues. The V gene end was trimmed by 1 base and the J gene end by 6 bases; junction bases not matched to a gene: 8. CDR1 and CDR2 (germline): SGHDT, YYEEEE.

The chain combines TRBV29-1 with TRBJ1-1; possibly TRBD1 for D (5 bases). Germline V gene lookup returns CDR1 SQVTM and CDR2 ANQGSEA. V shed 3 bases and J shed 10 bases, with 12 bases lying between them. CDR3 size: 11 residues. CDR3 loop: CSVEGAGGAFF. In DNA form, the CDR3 reads TGCAGCGTTGAGGGTGCGGGGGGAGCTTTCTTT.

The genes are TRBV28 and TRBJ2-1, with a possible D match to TRBD1 (6 bases). Trimming stripped 5 bases from V and 8 bases from J, with 13 bases between. The CDR3 length is 13 residues. Germline V gives CDR1 MDHEN, CDR2 SYDVKM. For the CDR3, the DNA is TGTGCCAGCAGTCCCAGGGGCAACGATGAGCAGTTCTTC. It is translated as CASSPRGNDEQFF.

This chain connects TRBV6-1 to TRBJ1-2, with 7 bases that match TRBD1. This CDR3 has 13 amino acids. Trimming at V came to 6 bases and at J to 8 bases, leaving 9 bases not matched to a gene. Germline loops: CDR1 MNHNS, CDR2 SASEGT. CDR3 in DNA: TGTGCCAGCAGGAGGGACAGCGATCGGGGCTACACCTTC. Translating gives CASRRDSDRGYTF.

The rearrangement uses TRBV30 and TRBJ2-6; D may be TRBD1 (6 bases). Trimming left V 0 bases short and J 4 bases short, with 28 bases between. The CDR3 runs to 21 residues. The germline V gene encodes CDR1 GTSNPN and CDR2 SVGIG (reference sequence). The CDR3 DNA sequence: TGTGCCTGGAGTGTACTCCCCCGGATCGGGACAACTAAAGGGGGGGCCAACGTCCTGACTTTC. Its protein product is CAWSVLPRIGTTKGGANVLTF.

The gene calls are TRBV27 and TRBJ1-5, with D hard to call. V was trimmed by 0 bases and J by 0 bases, leaving 6 bases between them. The CDR3 sequence is 15 residues long. CDR1 is MNHEY, CDR2 SMNVEV, per germline (reference sequence). As DNA, the CDR3 is TGTGCCAGCAGTTTATCCACAGATAGCAATCAGCCCCAGCATTTT. It yields the protein CASSLSTDSNQPQHF.

By share, this clone ranks as medium-sized. This rearrangement joins TRBV5-1 to TRBJ2-7, with TRBD1 matching 7 bases. The CDR3 covers 14 residues. The trim removed 4 bases at V and 3 bases at J, leaving 7 bases unmatched. CDR1 SGHRS and CDR2 YFSETQ come from the germline V gene. CDR3 protein: CASSEDRTYYEQYF. The CDR3 DNA follows: TGCGCCAGCAGCGAGGACAGGACATACTACGAGCAGTACTTC.

DNA for the CDR3: TGTGCCAGCAGTTTGGACAGCTCAATCCCCTACGAGCAGTACTTC. The encoded protein is CASSLDSSIPYEQYF. This chain connects TRBV7-9 to TRBJ2-7, with D perhaps TRBD1 (6 bases). The CDR3 covers 15 residues. Trimming stripped 6 bases from V and 2 bases from J, with 17 bases between. In germline, CDR1 is SEHNR, CDR2 FQNEAQ (reference sequence).

The genes are TRBV9 and TRBJ2-3, with 8 bases lining up with TRBD2. Germline assignment: CDR1 SGDLS and CDR2 YYNGEE. This CDR3 is built from 14 residues. V was pared by 1 base and J by 3 bases, with 1 base of the junction left unmatched. The chain's CDR3 is CASSVSSGTDTQYF. The DNA of the CDR3 is TGTGCCAGCAGCGTATCTAGCGGGACAGATACGCAGTATTTT.

This clone was observed a few times. The chain employs TRBV5-1 and TRBJ1-1; D is undetermined. CDR1 and CDR2 from the germline V gene are SGHRS and YFSETQ. V dropped 4 bases and J dropped 0 bases, with 7 bases sitting between them. This CDR3 contains 13 residues. DNA for the CDR3: TGCGCCAGCAGCCCGGTAATGAACACTGAAGCTTTCTTT. It is translated as CASSPVMNTEAFF. The full variable domain, its missing parts supplied by reference TRBV5-1 and TRBJ1-1, is KAGVTQTPRYLIKTRGQQVTLSCSPISGHRSVSWYQQTPGQGLQFLFEYFSETQRNKGNFPGRFSGRQFSNSRSEMNVSTLELGDSALYLCASSPVMNTEAFFGQGTRLTVV.

The chain uses TRBV6-5 and TRBJ2-5; no clear D gene. The closer fit of TRBJ2-7 to the DNA end suggests the J call may be wrong. CDR3 length equals 14 residues. Germline V gene lookup returns CDR1 MNHEY and CDR2 SVGAGI. The chain's CDR3 is CASSYKMVPYEQYF. In DNA form, the CDR3 reads TGTGCCAGCAGTTACAAGATGGTACCCTACGAGCAGTACTTC.

The V gene is TRBV28, the J gene TRBJ1-4; 8 positions match TRBD1. J was trimmed by 8 bases and V by 8 bases; bases with no gene match: 10. CDR3 length: 14 amino acids. The germline gives CDR1 MDHEN, CDR2 SYDVKM. The CDR3 DNA reads as TGTGCCAGCTCGACAGGGGCGGTGCAGGAAAAACTGTTTTTT. Translation gives CASSTGAVQEKLFF.

This chain connects TRBV4-1 to TRBJ2-5; 10 nucleotides match TRBD1. Germline V gene lookup returns CDR1 MGHRA and CDR2 YSYEKL. The CDR3 runs to 14 residues. Trimming at V came to 4 bases and at J to 5 bases, leaving 4 bases not matched to a gene. The CDR3 bases are TGCGCCAGCAGCCCCCCGGGACAGGGGGAGACCCAGTACTTC. Its protein is CASSPPGQGETQYF.

In this sample, this clone turned up a few times. The rearrangement links TRBV19 to TRBJ2-1, with unresolved D. The V gene lost 3 bases and the J gene lost 7 bases, with 4 bases spanning the gap. Germline assignment: CDR1 LNHDA and CDR2 SQIVND (reference sequence). The CDR3 is made up of 11 amino acids. As DNA, the CDR3 is TGTGCCAGTAGTATTCGTAATGAGCAGTTCTTC. It encodes CASSIRNEQFF.